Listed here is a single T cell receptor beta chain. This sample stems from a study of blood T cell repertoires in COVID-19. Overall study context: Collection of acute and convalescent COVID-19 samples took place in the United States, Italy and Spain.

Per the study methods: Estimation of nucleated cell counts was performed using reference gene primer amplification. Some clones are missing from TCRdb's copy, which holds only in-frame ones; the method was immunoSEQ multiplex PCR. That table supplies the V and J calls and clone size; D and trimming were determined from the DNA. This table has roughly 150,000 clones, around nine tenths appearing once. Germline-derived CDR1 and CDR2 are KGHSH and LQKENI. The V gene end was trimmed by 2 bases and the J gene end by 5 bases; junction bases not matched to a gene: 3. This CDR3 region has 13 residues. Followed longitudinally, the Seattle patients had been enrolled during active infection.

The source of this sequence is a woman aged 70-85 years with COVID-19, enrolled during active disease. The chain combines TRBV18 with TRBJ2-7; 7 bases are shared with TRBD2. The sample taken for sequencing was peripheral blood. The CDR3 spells CASSPGTKNEQYF. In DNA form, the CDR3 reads TGTGCCAGCTCACCAGGGACTAAGAACGAGCAGTACTTC.